The clone carrying this T cell receptor (beta chain) has a handful of counts. This entry is derived from a study of molecular identifiers for immune sequencing clone quantification. Across the study: Five aliquots were made in replicates from the RNA of approximately 20,000 or 98,000 naive CD8 cells, and four were sequenced.

The length of the CDR3 is 15 residues. Germline V gene data show CDR1 as LGHDT and CDR2 as YNNKEL (reference sequence). Trimming stripped 4 bases from V and 3 bases from J, with 16 bases between. Methods described previously were used for bulk TCR libraries, and listed TCR primers were applied. TCRdb re-analysed the PCR reads in MiXCR, keeping a single row per CDR3 protein. The sample includes around 470,000 distinct CDR3 sequences, around 25% of them seen just once. This clonotype was sampled from a human donor in good health. Some libraries in this study had Jurkat cell RNA spiked in. The chain joins TRBV3-1 to TRBJ2-7, with a weak D call TRBD1 (6 bases). The material sequenced was naive CD8+ T cells from blood, with Jurkat cell RNA spiked in. The subset denotes: FACS-sorted CD8+CD4-CCR7+CD45RA+ naive T cells. The CDR3 loop reads CASSPGQRYGYEQYF. The CDR3 DNA follows: TGTGCCAGCAGCCCAGGACAGCGTTACGGCTACGAGCAGTACTTC.